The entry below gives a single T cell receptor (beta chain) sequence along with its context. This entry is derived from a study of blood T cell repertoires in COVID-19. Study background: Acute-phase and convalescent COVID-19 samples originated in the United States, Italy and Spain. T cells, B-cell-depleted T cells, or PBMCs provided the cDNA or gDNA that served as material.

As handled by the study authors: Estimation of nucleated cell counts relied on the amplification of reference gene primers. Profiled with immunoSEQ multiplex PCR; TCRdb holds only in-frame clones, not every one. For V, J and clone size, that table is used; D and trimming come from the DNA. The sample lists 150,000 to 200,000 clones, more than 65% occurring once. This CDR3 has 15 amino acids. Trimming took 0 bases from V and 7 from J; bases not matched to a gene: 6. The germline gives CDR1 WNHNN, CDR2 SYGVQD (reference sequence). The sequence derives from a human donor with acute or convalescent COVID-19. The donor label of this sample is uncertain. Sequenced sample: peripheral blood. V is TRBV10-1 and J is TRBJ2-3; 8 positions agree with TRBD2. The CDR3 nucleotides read TGCGCCAGCAGTGAGTCGCGGGGGGCTGTATATACGCAGTATTTT. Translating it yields CASSESRGAVYTQYF.